The entry that follows covers one TCR beta chain sequence. Methods used by the authors: Because ImmunoSEQ provided only junction sequences with no quality scores, the filtering differed. TCRdb's table, derived via immunoSEQ multiplex PCR, lists solely in-frame clones and lacks some. V and J calls plus clone size are reproduced from that table; the DNA served to infer D and trimming. The sample includes 950,000 to 1,100,000 clones, about four fifths of them seen just once. This sample is part of a study of shared clonotypes between healthy human individuals. On the study more broadly: There were three CD4 naive, three CD4 memory, two CD8 naive and one CD8 memory plates per donor.

Adults of Caucasian background living in Nashville, Tennessee made up all donors. Per germline, CDR1 MDHEN and CDR2 SYDVKM. The CDR3 is made up of 12 amino acids. The V gene lost 9 bases and the J gene lost 10 bases, with 18 bases spanning the gap. The J gene is TRBJ1-2, the V gene TRBV28; D is perhaps TRBD1 (5 bases). What was sequenced was memory CD4+ T cells from PBMCs. Subset given: CD45RA-negative fraction. This clonotype was obtained from a man between 18 and 29 years old in good health. Some clones in this sample may be carry-over from other donors' samples. This CDR3 is CASGGGLRPYTF. DNA for the CDR3: TGTGCCAGTGGTGGGGGACTCAGACCCTACACCTTC.